This T cell receptor (beta chain) comes out of a study of T-cell reconstitution after alpha-beta-depleted transplantation in children. TCRbeta library construction was performed incorporating unique molecular identifiers. TCRdb re-derived calls from the PCR reads in MiXCR, one entry per CDR3 protein. This repertoire shows about 360,000 distinct CDR3 sequences, about an eighth found once; its top ten account for about 3.9%. There are 12 residues in the CDR3. V lost 8 bases to trimming and J lost 2 bases, with 8 bases between them. CDR1 is SGHAT and CDR2 is FQNNGV in the germline V gene. This rearrangement joins TRBV11-2 to TRBJ2-3; no reliable D call. This receptor was taken from a human donor who donated a stem cell graft to a child with Fanconi anemia. This specimen was PBMCs, taken from the stem cell graft. The CDR3 DNA follows: TGTGCCAGCGGGCTCAACACAGATACGCAGTATTTT. This translates into CASGLNTDTQYF.